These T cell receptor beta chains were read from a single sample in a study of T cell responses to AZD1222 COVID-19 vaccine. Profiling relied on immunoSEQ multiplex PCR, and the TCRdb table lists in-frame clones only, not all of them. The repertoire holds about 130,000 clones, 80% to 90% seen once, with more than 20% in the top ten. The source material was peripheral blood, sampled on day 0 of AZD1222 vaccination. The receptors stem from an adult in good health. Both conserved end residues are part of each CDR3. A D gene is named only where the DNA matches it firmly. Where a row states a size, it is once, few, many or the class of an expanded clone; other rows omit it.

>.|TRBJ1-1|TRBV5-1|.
TGCGCCAGCAGCCTTGTTGGGACCGATCCTGAAGCTTTCTTT
CASSLVGTDPEAFF
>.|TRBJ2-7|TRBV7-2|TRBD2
TGTGCCAGCAGCTTAGCGGGACTAGTTGGCGAGCAGTACTTC
CASSLAGLVGEQYF
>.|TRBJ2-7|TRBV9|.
TGTGCCAGCAGCGCGGGCGAGGGAGCCTACGAGCAGTACTTC
CASSAGEGAYEQYF
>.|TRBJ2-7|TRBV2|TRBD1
TGTGCCAGCAGTTGGGGGACAGGGGGTTCCTACGAGCAGTACTTC
CASSWGTGGSYEQYF
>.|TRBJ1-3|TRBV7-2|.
TGTGCCAGCAGCCCCAACGCTCTGGGGTTTGGAAACACCATATATTTT
CASSPNALGFGNTIYF
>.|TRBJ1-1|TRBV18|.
TGTGCCAGCTCACCCGACAAGGGGACGGAGAACACTGAAGCTTTCTTT
CASSPDKGTENTEAFF
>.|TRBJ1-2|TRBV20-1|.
TGCAGTGCTAGCAATGACTATGGCTACACCTTC
CSASNDYGYTF
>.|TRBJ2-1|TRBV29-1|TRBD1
TGCAGCGTTGAGGGGACAGGGAATTACAATGAGCAGTTCTTC
CSVEGTGNYNEQFF
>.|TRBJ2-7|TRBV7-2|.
TGTGCCAGCAGCTCATCTCAGGCCTACGAGCAGTACTTC
CASSSSQAYEQYF
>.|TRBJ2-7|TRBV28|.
TGTGCCAGCAGTTTATATCTGGGGGGATGGGATACCTACGAGCAGTACTTC
CASSLYLGGWDTYEQYF
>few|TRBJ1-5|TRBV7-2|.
TGTGCCAGCAGCTGGGGTGCCAATCAGCCCCAGCATTTT
CASSWGANQPQHF
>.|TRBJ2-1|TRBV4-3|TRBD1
TGCGCCAGCAGCCATGGACAGGGGGCTGGTGAGCAGTTCTTC
CASSHGQGAGEQFF
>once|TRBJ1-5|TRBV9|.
TGTGCCAGCAGCGCCGACAGAGTACGGCAGCCCCAGCATTTT
CASSADRVRQPQHF
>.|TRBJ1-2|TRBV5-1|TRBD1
TGCGCCAGCAGCTTGGAACCCCCCCCAGGGGGCATGCAAGGTGGCTACACCTTC
CASSLEPPPGGMQGGYTF
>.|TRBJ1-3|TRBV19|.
TGTGCCAGTAGTATAGATCGAGGAAACAGGCCCTCTGGAAACACCATATATTTT
CASSIDRGNRPSGNTIYF
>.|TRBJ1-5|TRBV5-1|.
TGCGCCAGCAGCTTGGCTCCGGGTAGCAATCAGCCCCAGCATTTT
CASSLAPGSNQPQHF
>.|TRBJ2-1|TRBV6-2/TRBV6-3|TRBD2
TGTGCCAGCAGTATACTAGCGGGGAATTCCCAGTTCTTC
CASSILAGNSQFF
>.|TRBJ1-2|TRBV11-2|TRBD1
TGTGCCAGCAGCTCCCCGGGTCGGGGAGGGGGCGTTTCTGGCTACACCTTC
CASSSPGRGGGVSGYTF